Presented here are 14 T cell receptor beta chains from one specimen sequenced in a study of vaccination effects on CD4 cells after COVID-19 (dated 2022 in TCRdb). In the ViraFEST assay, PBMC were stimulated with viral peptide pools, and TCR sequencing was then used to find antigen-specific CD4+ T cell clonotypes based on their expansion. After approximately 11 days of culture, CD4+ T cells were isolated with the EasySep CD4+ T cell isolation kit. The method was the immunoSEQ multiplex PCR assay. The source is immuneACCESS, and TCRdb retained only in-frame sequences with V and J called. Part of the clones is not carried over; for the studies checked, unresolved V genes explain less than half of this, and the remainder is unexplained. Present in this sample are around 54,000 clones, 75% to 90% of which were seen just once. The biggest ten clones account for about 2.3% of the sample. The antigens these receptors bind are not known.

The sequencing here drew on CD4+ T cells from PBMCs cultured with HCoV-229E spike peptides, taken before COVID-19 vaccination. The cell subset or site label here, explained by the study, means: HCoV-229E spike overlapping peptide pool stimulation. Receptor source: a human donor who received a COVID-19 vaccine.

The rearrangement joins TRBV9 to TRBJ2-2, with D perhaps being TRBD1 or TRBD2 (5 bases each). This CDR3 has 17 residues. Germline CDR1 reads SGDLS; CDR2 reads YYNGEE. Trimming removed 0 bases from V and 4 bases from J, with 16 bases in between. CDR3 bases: TGTGCCAGCAGCGTAGCTCCGGGACGGAGCGGCACCGGGGAGCTGTTTTTT. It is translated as CASSVAPGRSGTGELFF.

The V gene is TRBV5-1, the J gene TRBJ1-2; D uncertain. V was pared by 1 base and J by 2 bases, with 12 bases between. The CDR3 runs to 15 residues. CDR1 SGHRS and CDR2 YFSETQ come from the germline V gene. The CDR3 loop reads CASSLLGRLNYGYTF. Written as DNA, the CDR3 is TGCGCCAGCAGCTTGTTGGGCAGGTTGAACTATGGCTACACCTTC.

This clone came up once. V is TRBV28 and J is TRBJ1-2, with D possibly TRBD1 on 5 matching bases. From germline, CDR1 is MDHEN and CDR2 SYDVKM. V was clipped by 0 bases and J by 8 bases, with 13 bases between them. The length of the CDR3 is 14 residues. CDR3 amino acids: CASSLWSGEWGYTF. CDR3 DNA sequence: TGTGCCAGCAGTTTATGGTCGGGGGAATGGGGCTACACCTTC.

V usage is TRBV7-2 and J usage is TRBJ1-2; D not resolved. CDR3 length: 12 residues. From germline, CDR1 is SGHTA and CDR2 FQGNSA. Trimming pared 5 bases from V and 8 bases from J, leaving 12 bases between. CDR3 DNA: TGTGCCAGCAGCCTAAACCCGGCCGGCTACACCTTC. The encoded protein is CASSLNPAGYTF.

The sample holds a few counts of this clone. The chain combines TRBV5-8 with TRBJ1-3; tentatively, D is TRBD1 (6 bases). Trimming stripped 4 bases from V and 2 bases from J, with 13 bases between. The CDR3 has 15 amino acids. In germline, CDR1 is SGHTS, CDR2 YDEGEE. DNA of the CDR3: TGTGCCAGCAGCATGAGGGGGGGCACTGGAAACACCATATATTTT. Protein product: CASSMRGGTGNTIYF.

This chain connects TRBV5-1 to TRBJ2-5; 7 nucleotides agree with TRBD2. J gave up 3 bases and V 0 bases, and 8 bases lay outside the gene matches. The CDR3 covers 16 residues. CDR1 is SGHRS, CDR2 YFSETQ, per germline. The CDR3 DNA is TGCGCCAGCAGCTTGGAGCGGGGCCGTTGGGAAGAGACCCAGTACTTC. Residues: CASSLERGRWEETQYF.

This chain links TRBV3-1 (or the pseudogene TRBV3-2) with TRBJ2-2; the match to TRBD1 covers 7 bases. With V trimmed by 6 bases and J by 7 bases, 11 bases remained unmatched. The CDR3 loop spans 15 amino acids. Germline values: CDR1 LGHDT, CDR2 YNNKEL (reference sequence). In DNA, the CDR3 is TGTGCCAGCAGGCTAACCGGGACAGCGGACGGGGAGCTGTTTTTT. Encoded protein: CASRLTGTADGELFF.

In nucleotides, the CDR3 is TGTGCCAGCAGCTCCGGACGGAACACCGGGGAGCTGTTTTTT. It encodes CASSSGRNTGELFF. The chain carries TRBV5-4 and TRBJ2-2; unclear D gene. The germline V gene encodes CDR1 SGHNT and CDR2 YYREEE (reference sequence). The CDR3 is 14 residues long. With 3 bases removed from V and 1 base from J, the gap between germline ends came to 7 bases.

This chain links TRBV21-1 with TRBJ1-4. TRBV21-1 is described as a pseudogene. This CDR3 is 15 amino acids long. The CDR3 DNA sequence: TGTGCCAGCAGCAGGGGTTGGCCACATAATGAAAAACTGTTTTTT. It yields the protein CASSRGWPHNEKLFF.

The CDR3 loop is CASSPAGIAQYF. For the CDR3, the DNA is TGTGCCAGCAGCCCTGCGGGGATAGCGCAGTATTTT. This chain links TRBV3-1 (or the pseudogene TRBV3-2) with TRBJ2-3; possible D gene TRBD2, 6 bases. V was pared by 4 bases and J by 10 bases, with 12 bases between. This CDR3 spans 12 amino acids. Germline V gene data show CDR1 as LGHDT and CDR2 as YNNKEL (reference sequence).

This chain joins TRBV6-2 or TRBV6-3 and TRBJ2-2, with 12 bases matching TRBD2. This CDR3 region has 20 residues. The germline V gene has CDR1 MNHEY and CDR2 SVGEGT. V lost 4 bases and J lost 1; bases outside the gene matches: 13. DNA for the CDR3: TGTGCCAGCAGTTTCCGACCTCGACCACTAGCGGGGGGGAACACCGGGGAGCTGTTTTTT. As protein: CASSFRPRPLAGGNTGELFF.

The CDR3 coding sequence is TGTGCCACGGCGGGGACAGCCCCAGATACGCAGTATTTT. It specifies CATAGTAPDTQYF. V and J are TRBV24-1 and TRBJ2-3, with a possible D match to TRBD1 (7 bases). The V gene's germline CDR1 is KGHDR and CDR2 SFDVKD. This CDR3 spans 13 amino acids. V lost 10 bases and J 4 bases, leaving 14 bases between the germline ends.

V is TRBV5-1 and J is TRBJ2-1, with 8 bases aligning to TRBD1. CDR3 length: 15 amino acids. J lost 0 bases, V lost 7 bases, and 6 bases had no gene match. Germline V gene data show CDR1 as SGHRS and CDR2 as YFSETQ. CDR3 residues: CASGAQGASYNEQFF. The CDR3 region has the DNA TGCGCCAGCGGGGCCCAGGGGGCCTCCTACAATGAGCAGTTCTTC.

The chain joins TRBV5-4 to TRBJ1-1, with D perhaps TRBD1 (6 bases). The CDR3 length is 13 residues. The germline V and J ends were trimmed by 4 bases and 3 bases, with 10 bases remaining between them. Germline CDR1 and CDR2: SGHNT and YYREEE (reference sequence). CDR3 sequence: CASSRDTHTEAFF. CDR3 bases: TGTGCCAGCAGCCGGGACACCCACACTGAAGCTTTCTTT.